These 31 T cell receptor beta chains were sequenced from one sample in a study of shared clonotypes between healthy human individuals. Data came from immunoSEQ multiplex PCR; TCRdb stores just in-frame clones and leaves some out. Of roughly 2 million clones detected, approximately 96% appear once; the ten largest clones hold 0.1% to 0.15%. Source material: naive CD4+ T cells sorted from blood. Described subset: CD45RA+ positively selected. The receptors were gathered from a man aged 18 to 29 in good health.

J is TRBJ2-5 and V is TRBV11-3, with unresolved D. The CDR3 runs 12 residues. The V end lost 5 bases, the J end lost 4 bases, and 8 bases lay between the germline ends. Per germline, CDR1 SGHNT and CDR2 YENEEA. The CDR3 DNA reads as TGTGCCAGCAGCACCAGTTTAGAGACCCAGTACTTC. The encoded protein is CASSTSLETQYF.

The V call is TRBV4-1, the J call TRBJ2-1, with TRBD2 matching over 9 bases. Per germline, CDR1 MGHRA and CDR2 YSYEKL. V dropped 1 base and J dropped 3; count of bases not matched to a gene: 4. The CDR3 is 16 amino acids. Here the CDR3 reads CASSQVGSGSYNEQFF. The CDR3 DNA sequence: TGCGCCAGCAGCCAAGTCGGTAGCGGGAGCTACAATGAGCAGTTCTTC.

The chain employs TRBV5-1 and TRBJ2-5; D perhaps matches TRBD1 (6 bases). The germline gives CDR1 SGHRS, CDR2 YFSETQ. The CDR3 length is 14 residues. Trimming stripped 5 bases from V and 1 base from J, with 12 bases between. CDR3 sequence: CASRRQGTQETQYF. In DNA form, the CDR3 reads TGCGCCAGCAGGAGGCAGGGGACCCAAGAGACCCAGTACTTC.

The chain recombines TRBV2 with TRBJ1-2; D gene ambiguous. Germline V CDR1 and CDR2: SNHLY, FYNNEI. The V end lost 3 bases, the J end lost 4 bases, and 15 bases lay between the germline ends. The CDR3 has 15 amino acids. CDR3 coding DNA: TGTGCCAGCAGTGACCCACGGACGGGTCCCTATGGCTACACCTTC. Its translation is CASSDPRTGPYGYTF.

The chain recombines TRBV5-4 with TRBJ1-1; tentatively, D is TRBD1 (6 bases). Germline CDR1 is SGHNT and CDR2 is YYREEE (reference sequence). The CDR3 extends over 15 amino acids. V lost 0 bases and J 2 bases, leaving 11 bases between the germline ends. In DNA form, the CDR3 reads TGTGCCAGCAGCTTGGCCGGAGGGACAAACACTGAAGCTTTCTTT. Amino acids: CASSLAGGTNTEAFF.

This chain links TRBV7-8 with TRBJ2-1, with 7 bases fitting TRBD2. CDR1 SGHVS and CDR2 FQNEAQ come from the germline V gene. The CDR3 is made up of 19 amino acids. With V trimmed by 2 bases and J by 6 bases, 19 bases remained unmatched. CDR3 residues: CASSLSVRGAREPSNEQFF. The CDR3 nucleotides are TGTGCCAGCAGCTTATCTGTTCGGGGCGCGCGGGAGCCGTCCAATGAGCAGTTCTTC.

The chain joins TRBV10-3 to TRBJ1-1; maybe TRBD1 (5 bases). V was trimmed by 6 bases and J by 7 bases, leaving 9 bases between them. CDR3 size: 11 residues. CDR1 and CDR2 (germline): ENHRY, SYGVKD. The DNA of the CDR3 is TGTGCCATCAGCCTGGGGGGTGAAGCTTTCTTT. Translating gives CAISLGGEAFF.

The rearrangement links TRBV30 to TRBJ1-1; 10 nucleotides agree with TRBD1. There are 19 residues in the CDR3. The germline CDR1 and CDR2 sequences are GTSNPN and SVGIG (reference sequence). Germline trimming cut 0 bases from V and 0 bases from J; bases unmatched to any gene: 13. CDR3 sequence (DNA): TGTGCCTGGAGTGTAATGAAATTGGGACAGGGGTATATGAACACTGAAGCTTTCTTT. It translates to CAWSVMKLGQGYMNTEAFF.

The chain uses TRBV9 and TRBJ1-1, with 7 bases aligning to TRBD1. V gave up 4 bases and J gave up 7 bases; unmatched junction bases: 7. The germline V gene encodes CDR1 SGDLS and CDR2 YYNGEE. The CDR3 spans 13 residues. Written as DNA, the CDR3 is TGTGCCAGCAGCCCGGGGGACAGTCATGAAGCTTTCTTT. As protein: CASSPGDSHEAFF.

Worth noting for this clone: The identical CDR3 is also encoded by other nucleotide sequences in the sample. The chain is built from TRBV5-6 and TRBJ2-7; 8 nucleotides line up with TRBD1. In germline, CDR1 is SGHDT, CDR2 YYEEEE. The CDR3 runs 13 residues. V was pared by 1 base and J by 4 bases, with 1 base of the junction left unmatched. This CDR3 reads CASSLTGGYEQYF. CDR3 nucleotides: TGTGCCAGCAGCTTGACAGGGGGTTACGAGCAGTACTTC.

The chain links TRBV10-1 to TRBJ1-1, with TRBD1 matching 12 bases. Trimming removed 6 bases from V and 6 bases from J; junction bases left unmatched: 2. From germline, CDR1 is WNHNN and CDR2 SYGVQD (reference sequence). There are 13 residues in the CDR3. CDR3 protein: CASRGQGAAEAFF. In DNA form, the CDR3 reads TGCGCCAGCAGGGGACAGGGGGCGGCTGAAGCTTTCTTT.

The chain has TRBV30 and TRBJ1-1; D is perhaps TRBD1 (5 bases). The V and J ends lost 0 bases and 5 bases respectively, with 13 bases between them. Per the germline V gene, CDR1 is GTSNPN and CDR2 is SVGIG (reference sequence). This CDR3 is built from 14 residues. DNA for the CDR3: TGTGCCTGGAGTGTTCAGGGTAGTACGACTGAAGCTTTCTTT. It codes for CAWSVQGSTTEAFF.

The J gene is TRBJ1-2, the V gene TRBV10-3; TRBD1 might be the D (6 bases). The CDR3 extends over 15 amino acids. CDR1 is ENHRY and CDR2 is SYGVKD in the germline V gene. Trimming removed 3 bases at V and 2 bases at J, with 13 bases between. The CDR3 protein is CAISDDKQGNYGYTF. CDR3 nucleotide sequence: TGTGCCATCAGTGACGATAAACAGGGCAACTATGGCTACACCTTC.

Turning to this clone: This sample also contains other DNA sequences that code for the same CDR3. The genes are TRBV9 and TRBJ1-2, with 9 bases lining up with TRBD1. CDR1 and CDR2 (germline): SGDLS, YYNGEE. V dropped 3 bases and J dropped 2; count of bases not matched to a gene: 2. The CDR3 consists of 14 residues. The CDR3 nucleotides read TGTGCCAGCAGCGCAGGACAGGGGAACTATGGCTACACCTTC. Protein: CASSAGQGNYGYTF.

In this sample, this clone turned up once. This chain uses TRBV6-1 with TRBJ1-6; D gene uncertain. CDR1 is MNHNS and CDR2 is SASEGT in the germline V gene. The CDR3 runs 13 residues. Trimming stripped 8 bases from V and 10 bases from J, with 15 bases between. In DNA form, the CDR3 reads TGTGCCAGCTTAGCCGGGTCCGGGTCACCCCTCCACTTT. Protein sequence: CASLAGSGSPLHF.

V is TRBV5-1 and J is TRBJ2-1; 13 bases line up with TRBD2. Germline CDR1 is SGHRS and CDR2 is YFSETQ. Trimming took 0 bases from V and 6 from J; bases not matched to a gene: 6. The CDR3 covers 17 residues. CDR3 loop: CASSLGKLAGGLNEQFF. In DNA, the CDR3 is TGCGCCAGCAGCTTGGGAAAACTAGCGGGAGGGCTCAATGAGCAGTTCTTC. Based on the CDR3 plus reference TRBV5-1 and TRBJ2-1, the full variable domain is KAGVTQTPRYLIKTRGQQVTLSCSPISGHRSVSWYQQTPGQGLQFLFEYFSETQRNKGNFPGRFSGRQFSNSRSEMNVSTLELGDSALYLCASSLGKLAGGLNEQFFGPGTRLTVL.

This sequence joins TRBV28 and TRBJ1-2, with D perhaps matching TRBD1 (6 bases). Germline CDR1 MDHEN, CDR2 SYDVKM. Trimming removed 5 bases at V and 7 bases at J, with 14 bases between. This CDR3 is 13 amino acids long. The CDR3 region is CASSTGGLAGYTF. For the CDR3, the DNA is TGTGCCAGCAGTACCGGGGGGCTCGCTGGCTACACCTTC.

Only one count was recorded for this clone. The V call is TRBV2, the J call TRBJ2-7; TRBD2 is a possible D gene (6 bases). Germline V gives CDR1 SNHLY, CDR2 FYNNEI. The CDR3 runs to 14 residues. Trimming shortened V by 6 bases and J by 6 bases, and 18 bases separated the two germline ends. CDR3 sequence: CASSEDGRSAEQYF. CDR3 sequence (DNA): TGTGCCAGCAGCGAGGACGGGAGAAGCGCCGAGCAGTACTTC.

The chain is built from TRBV5-1 and TRBJ2-5; tentatively, D is TRBD2 (6 bases). Looked up from germline, CDR1 is SGHRS and CDR2 is YFSETQ. Trimming removed 5 bases from V and 2 bases from J, with 10 bases in between. This CDR3 spans 13 amino acids. The CDR3 loop is CASSWGEQETQYF. The CDR3 region has the DNA TGCGCCAGCAGTTGGGGGGAACAAGAGACCCAGTACTTC.

The chain has TRBV7-9 and TRBJ1-6; D is uncertain. The CDR3 has 16 amino acids. V dropped 5 bases and J dropped 0 bases, with 11 bases sitting between them. CDR1 and CDR2 (germline): SEHNR, FQNEAQ (reference sequence). CDR3 in amino acids: CASSPLYGSYNSPLHF. As DNA, the CDR3 is TGTGCCAGCAGCCCGCTCTATGGCTCCTATAATTCACCCCTCCACTTT.

V is TRBV25-1 and J is TRBJ2-3; 12 nucleotides agree with TRBD2. Trimming cost V 10 bases and J 4 bases; bases outside gene matches: 6. CDR1 is MGHDK and CDR2 is SYGVNS in the germline V gene. This CDR3 has 14 residues. The CDR3 nucleotides are TGTGCCACCCAGACTAGCGGGGGTTCAGATACGCAGTATTTT. It yields the protein CATQTSGGSDTQYF.

The genes are TRBV27 and TRBJ1-4; 9 bases match TRBD1. CDR1 is MNHEY, CDR2 SMNVEV, per germline (reference sequence). V gave up 2 bases and J gave up 6 bases; unmatched junction bases: 1. The CDR3 totals 14 residues. The CDR3: CASSLGQGYEKLFF. In nucleotides, the CDR3 is TGTGCCAGCAGTTTAGGACAGGGGTATGAAAAACTGTTTTTT. Drawing the rest from reference TRBV27 and TRBJ1-4, the complete variable domain is EAQVTQNPRYLITVTGKKLTVTCSQNMNHEYMSWYRQDPGLGLRQIYYSMNVEVTDKGDVPEGYKVSRKEKRNFPLILESPSPNQTSLYFCASSLGQGYEKLFFGSGTQLSVL.

This sequence joins TRBV5-4 and TRBJ1-4; D gene ambiguous. The CDR3 runs 11 residues. Germline lookup yields CDR1 SGHNT and CDR2 YYREEE (reference sequence). V was shortened by 3 bases and J by 4 bases, with 1 base between the two germline ends. CDR3 bases: TGTGCCAGCAGCTATAATGAAAAACTGTTTTTT. This sequence encodes CASSYNEKLFF. Based on the CDR3 plus reference TRBV5-4 and TRBJ1-4, the full variable domain is ETGVTQSPTHLIKTRGQQVTLRCSSQSGHNTVSWYQQALGQGPQFIFQYYREEENGRGNFPPRFSGLQFPNYSSELNVNALELDDSALYLCASSYNEKLFFGSGTQLSVL.

The gene calls are TRBV30 and TRBJ1-6, with D possibly being TRBD1 (6 bases). Germline CDR1 GTSNPN, CDR2 SVGIG (reference sequence). The CDR3 runs 14 residues. With 5 bases removed from V and 10 bases from J, the gap between germline ends came to 18 bases. The CDR3 reads CAWAGNPRGSPLHF. DNA for the CDR3: TGTGCCTGGGCTGGGAATCCAAGGGGGTCACCCCTCCACTTT.

The rearrangement joins TRBV6-6 to TRBJ1-1; tentatively, D is TRBD1 (6 bases). The CDR3 has 13 residues. Per germline, CDR1 MNHNY and CDR2 SVGAGI (reference sequence). V shed 8 bases and J shed 2 bases, with 12 bases lying between them. As DNA, the CDR3 is TGTGCCAGCCTAGGGACATTCAACACTGAAGCTTTCTTT. The encoded protein is CASLGTFNTEAFF.

This chain's CDR3 is CAWSAESRAFF. In nucleotides, the CDR3 is TGTGCCTGGAGCGCAGAGTCTCGAGCTTTCTTT. The genes are TRBV30 and TRBJ1-1; D is unresolved. V gave up 3 bases and J gave up 10 bases, with 12 bases separating them. CDR3 size: 11 residues. Per the germline V gene, CDR1 is GTSNPN and CDR2 is SVGIG (reference sequence).

The CDR3 bases are TGCAGCTTCCGGACAGTCTGGGGCAATGGCTACACCTTC. It is translated as CSFRTVWGNGYTF. This chain joins TRBV29-1 and TRBJ1-2; D is perhaps TRBD1 (6 bases). Germline V gene sequence: CDR1 SQVTM, CDR2 ANQGSEA. The CDR3 is 13 amino acids. The V end lost 8 bases, the J end lost 6 bases, and 19 bases lay between the germline ends.

Details on this clone: Other nucleotide sequences from this sample produce the same CDR3. The chain combines TRBV2 with TRBJ1-2; no firm D call. Germline V lookup: CDR1 SNHLY, CDR2 FYNNEI. V shed 5 bases and J shed 0 bases, with 4 bases lying between them. The CDR3 extends over 12 amino acids. The CDR3 here is CASSRANYGYTF. CDR3 DNA: TGTGCCAGCAGTCGGGCTAACTATGGCTACACCTTC.

The chain combines TRBV14 with TRBJ2-5; 7 bases match TRBD2. J was trimmed by 9 bases and V by 1 base; bases with no gene match: 2. This CDR3 is built from 12 residues. The germline V gene has CDR1 SGHDN and CDR2 FVKESK. This CDR3 reads CASSQVGRAQYF. CDR3 nucleotide sequence: TGTGCCAGCAGCCAAGTGGGGAGGGCCCAGTACTTC.

The genes are TRBV7-2 and TRBJ2-4; D ambiguous. The CDR3 extends over 17 amino acids. Trimming took off 5 bases at V and 0 bases at J, with 17 bases between the two ends. CDR1 SGHTA and CDR2 FQGNSA come from the germline V gene. The DNA of the CDR3 is TGTGCCAGCAGCAAGGCGACGGCGGCCGTAGCCAAAAACATTCAGTACTTC. This gives the protein CASSKATAAVAKNIQYF.

The chain joins TRBV18 to TRBJ1-3; the D is unclear. V dropped 2 bases and J dropped 0 bases, with 11 bases sitting between them. Germline CDR1 reads KGHSH; CDR2 reads LQKENI. The CDR3 extends over 16 amino acids. This chain's CDR3 is CASSPTTGSSGNTIYF. The CDR3 region has the DNA TGTGCCAGCTCACCAACGACGGGAAGCTCTGGAAACACCATATATTTT.